This TCR beta chain is drawn from a study of monozygotic twins with inflammatory bowel disease. Each sample's cDNA came from eight separate reactions. Added by template switching were UMIs that each held a 6-nucleotide sample barcode. Two nested PCRs, run for approximately 16 and 9 cycles, were applied to TCRalpha and TCRbeta cDNA. TCRdb reworked the 5' RACE reads into one entry per CDR3 protein, no DNA. The sample has roughly 170,000 distinct CDR3 sequences. This CDR3 comprises 16 residues. Germline V gene data show CDR1 as MNHNS and CDR2 as SASEGT. Turning to this clonotype: Its antigen is unidentified.

Study-level results: IBD patients share fewer clonotypes with other people than healthy twins do, especially with disease activity.

Sequencing used blood. The chain employs TRBV6-1 and TRBJ1-1. The source is a human donor with ulcerative colitis or Crohn's disease, or a healthy co-twin of an affected twin (not recorded which). CDR3: CASSEAKDRLNTEAFF.